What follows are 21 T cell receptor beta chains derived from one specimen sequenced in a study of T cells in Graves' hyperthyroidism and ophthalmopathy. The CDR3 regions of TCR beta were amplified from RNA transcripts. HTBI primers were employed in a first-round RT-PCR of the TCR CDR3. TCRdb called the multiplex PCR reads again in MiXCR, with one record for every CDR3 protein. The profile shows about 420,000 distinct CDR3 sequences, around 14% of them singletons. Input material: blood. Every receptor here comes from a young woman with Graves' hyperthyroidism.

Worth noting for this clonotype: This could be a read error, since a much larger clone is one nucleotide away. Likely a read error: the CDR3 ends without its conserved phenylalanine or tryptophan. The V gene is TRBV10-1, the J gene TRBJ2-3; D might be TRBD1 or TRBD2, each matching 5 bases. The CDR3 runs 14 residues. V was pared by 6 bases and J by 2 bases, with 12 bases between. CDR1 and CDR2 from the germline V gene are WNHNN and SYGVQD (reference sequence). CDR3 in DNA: TGCGCCAGCAGCCGGGACGGCCTCACAGATACGCAGTATCTT. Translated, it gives CASSRDGLTDTQYL.

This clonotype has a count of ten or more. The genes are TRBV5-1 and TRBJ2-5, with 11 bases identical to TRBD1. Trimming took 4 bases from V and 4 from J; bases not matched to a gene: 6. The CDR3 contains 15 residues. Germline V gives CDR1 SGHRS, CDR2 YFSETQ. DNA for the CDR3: TGCGCCAGCAGCCCTGGGGGACAGGGGGGAGAGACCCAGTACTTC. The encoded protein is CASSPGGQGGETQYF.

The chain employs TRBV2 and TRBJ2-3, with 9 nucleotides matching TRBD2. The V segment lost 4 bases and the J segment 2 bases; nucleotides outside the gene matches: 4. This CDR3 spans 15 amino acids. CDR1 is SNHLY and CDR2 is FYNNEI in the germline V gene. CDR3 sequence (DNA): TGTGCCAGCAGTGCTGGACTAGCGACCACAGATACGCAGTATTTT. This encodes CASSAGLATTDTQYF.

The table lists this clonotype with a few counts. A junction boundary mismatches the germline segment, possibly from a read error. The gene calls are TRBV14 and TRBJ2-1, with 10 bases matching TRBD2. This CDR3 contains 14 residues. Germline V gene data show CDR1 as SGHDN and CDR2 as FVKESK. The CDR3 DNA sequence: TGTGCCGGCAGAAGAGCGGGAGGGCCAAATGAGCAGTTCTTC. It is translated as CAGRRAGGPNEQFF. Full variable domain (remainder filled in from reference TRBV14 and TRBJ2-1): EAGVTQFPSHSVIEKGQTVTLRCDPISGHDNLYWYRRVMGKEIKFLLHFVKESKQDESGMPNNRFLAERTGGTYSTLKVQPAELEDSGVYFCAGRRAGGPNEQFFGPGTRLTVL.

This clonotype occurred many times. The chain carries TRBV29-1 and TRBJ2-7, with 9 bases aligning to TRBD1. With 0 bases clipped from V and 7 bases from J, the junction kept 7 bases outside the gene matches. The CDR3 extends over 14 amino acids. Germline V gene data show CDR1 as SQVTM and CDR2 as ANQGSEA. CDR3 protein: CSVEDDGQGYEQYF. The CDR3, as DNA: TGCAGCGTTGAAGATGACGGACAGGGGTATGAGCAGTACTTC.

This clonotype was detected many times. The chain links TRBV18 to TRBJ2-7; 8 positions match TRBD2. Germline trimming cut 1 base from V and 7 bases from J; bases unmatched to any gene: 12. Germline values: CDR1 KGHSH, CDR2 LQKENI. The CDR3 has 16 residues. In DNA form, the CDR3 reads TGTGCCAGCTCACCACAGAGCGGGAGAAGTTTCGGGGAGCAGTACTTC. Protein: CASSPQSGRSFGEQYF.

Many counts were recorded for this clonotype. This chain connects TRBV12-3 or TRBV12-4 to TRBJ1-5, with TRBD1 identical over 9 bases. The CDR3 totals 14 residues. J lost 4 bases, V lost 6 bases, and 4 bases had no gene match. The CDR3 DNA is TGTGCCAGCAGGGACAGGGGAGGGAATCAGCCCCAGCATTTT. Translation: CASRDRGGNQPQHF.

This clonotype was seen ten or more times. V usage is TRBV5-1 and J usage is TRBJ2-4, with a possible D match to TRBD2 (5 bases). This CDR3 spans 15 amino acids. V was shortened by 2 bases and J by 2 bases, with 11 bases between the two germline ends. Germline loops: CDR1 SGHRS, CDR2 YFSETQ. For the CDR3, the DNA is TGCGCCAGCAGCTTCGGGGAACACTCCAAAAACATTCAGTACTTC. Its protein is CASSFGEHSKNIQYF.

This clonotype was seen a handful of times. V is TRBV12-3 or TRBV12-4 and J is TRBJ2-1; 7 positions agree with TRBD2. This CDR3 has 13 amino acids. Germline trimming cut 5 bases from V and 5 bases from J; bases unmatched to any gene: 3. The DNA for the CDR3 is TGTGCCAGCAGTAGCGGGGTCCACAATGAGCAGTTCTTC. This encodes CASSSGVHNEQFF.

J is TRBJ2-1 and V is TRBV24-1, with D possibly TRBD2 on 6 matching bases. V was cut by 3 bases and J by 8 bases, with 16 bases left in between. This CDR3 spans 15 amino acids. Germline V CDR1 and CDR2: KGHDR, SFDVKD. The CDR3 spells CATSDPGPAGDEQFF. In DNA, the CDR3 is TGTGCCACCAGTGATCCAGGGCCAGCGGGTGATGAGCAGTTCTTC.

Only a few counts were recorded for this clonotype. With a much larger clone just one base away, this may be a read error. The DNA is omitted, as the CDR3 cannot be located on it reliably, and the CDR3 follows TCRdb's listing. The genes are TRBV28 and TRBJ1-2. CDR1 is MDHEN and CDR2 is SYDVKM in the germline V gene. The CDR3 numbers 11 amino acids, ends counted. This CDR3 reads CALGRDYGCTF.

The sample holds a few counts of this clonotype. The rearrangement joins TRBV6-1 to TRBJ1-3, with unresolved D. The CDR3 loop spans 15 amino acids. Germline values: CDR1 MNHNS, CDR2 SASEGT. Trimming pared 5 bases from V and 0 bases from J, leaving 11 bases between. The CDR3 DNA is TGTGCCAGCAGTCTCGACGGATACTCTGGAAACACCATATATTTT. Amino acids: CASSLDGYSGNTIYF.

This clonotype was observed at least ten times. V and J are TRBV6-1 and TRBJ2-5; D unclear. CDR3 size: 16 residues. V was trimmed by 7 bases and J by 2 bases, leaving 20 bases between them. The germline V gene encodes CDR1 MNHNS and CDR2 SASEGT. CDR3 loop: CASTRSGDRPQETQYF. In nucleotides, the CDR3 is TGTGCCAGCACCCGAAGTGGGGATCGCCCACAAGAGACCCAGTACTTC.

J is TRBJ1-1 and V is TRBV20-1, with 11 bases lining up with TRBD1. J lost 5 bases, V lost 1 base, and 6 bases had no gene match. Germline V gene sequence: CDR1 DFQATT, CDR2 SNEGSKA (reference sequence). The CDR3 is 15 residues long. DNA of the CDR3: TGCAGTGCTAGAGCCGGGACAGGGGGAGAAACTGAAGCTTTCTTT. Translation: CSARAGTGGETEAFF.

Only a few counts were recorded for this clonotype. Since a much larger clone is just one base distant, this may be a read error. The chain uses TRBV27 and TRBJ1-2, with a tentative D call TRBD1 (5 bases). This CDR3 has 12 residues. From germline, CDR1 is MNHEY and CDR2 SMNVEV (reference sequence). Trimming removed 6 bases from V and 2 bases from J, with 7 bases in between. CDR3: CASRGRNYGYTF. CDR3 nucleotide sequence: TGTGCCAGCAGGGGACGGAACTATGGCTACACCTTC.

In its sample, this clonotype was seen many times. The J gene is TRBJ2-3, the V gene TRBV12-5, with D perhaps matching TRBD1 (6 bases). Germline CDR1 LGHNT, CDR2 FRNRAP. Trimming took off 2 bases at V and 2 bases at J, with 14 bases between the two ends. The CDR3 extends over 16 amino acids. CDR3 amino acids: CASGLLSGQHTDTQYF. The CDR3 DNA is TGTGCTAGTGGTTTGTTATCCGGACAGCACACAGATACGCAGTATTTT.

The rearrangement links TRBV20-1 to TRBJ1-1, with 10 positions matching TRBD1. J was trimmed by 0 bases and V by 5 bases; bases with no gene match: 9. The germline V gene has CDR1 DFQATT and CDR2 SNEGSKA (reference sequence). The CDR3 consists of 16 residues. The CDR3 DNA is TGCAGTGCTCCTCCCTGGGGACAGGGGCTGAACACTGAAGCTTTCTTT. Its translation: CSAPPWGQGLNTEAFF.

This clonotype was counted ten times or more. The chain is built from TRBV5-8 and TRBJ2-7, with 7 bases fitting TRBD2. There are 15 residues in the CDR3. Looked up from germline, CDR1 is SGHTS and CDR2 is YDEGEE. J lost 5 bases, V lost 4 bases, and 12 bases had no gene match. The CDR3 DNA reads TGTGCCAGCAGCCTTGGGGCGGGGGAATGGAACGAGCAGTACTTC. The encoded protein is CASSLGAGEWNEQYF.

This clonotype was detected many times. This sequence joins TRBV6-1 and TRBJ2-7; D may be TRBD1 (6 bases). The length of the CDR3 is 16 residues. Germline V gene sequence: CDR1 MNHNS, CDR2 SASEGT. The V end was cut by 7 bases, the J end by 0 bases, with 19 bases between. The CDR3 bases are TGTGCCAGCATCTCCCCGGGACACCAGAGCTCCTACGAGCAGTACTTC. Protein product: CASISPGHQSSYEQYF.

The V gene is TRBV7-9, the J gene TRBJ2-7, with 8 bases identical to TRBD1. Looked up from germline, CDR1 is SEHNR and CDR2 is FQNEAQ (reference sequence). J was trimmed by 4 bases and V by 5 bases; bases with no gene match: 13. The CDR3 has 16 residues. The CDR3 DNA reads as TGTGCCAGCAGCACTAGTAAATCCCAGGGGGCATACGAGCAGTACTTC. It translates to CASSTSKSQGAYEQYF.

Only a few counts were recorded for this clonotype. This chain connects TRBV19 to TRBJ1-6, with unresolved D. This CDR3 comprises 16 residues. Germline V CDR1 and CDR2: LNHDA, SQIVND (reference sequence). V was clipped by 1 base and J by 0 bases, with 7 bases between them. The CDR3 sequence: CASSIAVNSYNSPLHF. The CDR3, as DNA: TGTGCCAGTAGTATAGCAGTCAACTCCTATAATTCACCCCTCCACTTT.